This entry lists 16 T cell receptor gamma chains sequenced from one sample in a study of human gamma delta and Vdelta1 T cells. TCRdb fed the PCR reads into CATT to redo clone calling. The data contain 400 to 450 gamma-chain clones, roughly 12% of them seen just once; the ten biggest clones take up 89%. The sequenced sample consisted of Vdelta1 gamma-delta T cells from blood. The receptor set was obtained from a human donor in good health.

A remark on this clone: Its ends do not fully match the called genes, so a read error is possible. The same CDR3 arises from other DNA sequences in this sample as well. This chain uses TRGV9 with TRGJP. The CDR3 runs to 16 residues. In germline, CDR1 is GITISATS, CDR2 ISYDGTV (reference sequence). Here the CDR3 reads CALWEVRELGKKNKVF. The DNA for the CDR3 is TGTGCCTTGTGGGAGGTGCGGGAGTTGGGCAAAAAAAACAAGGTCTTT.

The rearrangement uses TRGV5 and TRGJ1 or TRGJ2. The V gene's germline CDR1 is VINAFY and CDR2 YDVSNSKD. J was trimmed by 8 bases and V by 4 bases; bases with no gene match: 11. CDR3 length equals 13 residues. CDR3 coding DNA: TGTGCCACCTGGGAGAAGCCAGGGCATAAGAAACTCTTT. This codes for CATWEKPGHKKLF.

This clone has a handful of counts. This chain uses TRGV9 with TRGJP. Germline lookup yields CDR1 GITISATS and CDR2 ISYDGTV (reference sequence). Trimming removed 0 bases from V and 9 bases from J; junction bases left unmatched: 5. The CDR3 totals 16 residues. The CDR3 DNA is TGTGCCTTGTGGGAGGTGCGGGGGTTGGGCAAAAAAATCAAGGTATTT. This codes for CALWEVRGLGKKIKVF.

A few counts support this clone. The genes are TRGV8 and TRGJ1 or TRGJ2. The CDR3 covers 15 residues. Trimming took 1 base from V and 5 from J; bases not matched to a gene: 11. Germline values: CDR1 VENAVY, CDR2 YDSYNSRV. CDR3 region: CATWDSFDSNYKKLF. The CDR3 DNA follows: TGTGCCACCTGGGATAGCTTTGACTCAAATTATAAGAAACTCTTT.

Worth noting for this clone: At one boundary the junction diverges from the germline segment, which might be a read error. The V gene is TRGV2, the J gene TRGJ1 or TRGJ2. CDR1 and CDR2 (germline): EGSNGY, YDSYNSKV. The CDR3 has 12 residues. Here the CDR3 DNA reads TGCGCCACCTGGGACAGGCACAAGAAGAAACTCTTT. Its protein is CATWDRHKKKLF.

This clone was picked up a small number of times. It is likely a read error: a sequence one base away is far more abundant. V and J are TRGV3 and TRGJ1 or TRGJ2. This CDR3 region has 13 residues. The germline gives CDR1 VTNTFY, CDR2 YDVSTARD (reference sequence). In DNA, the CDR3 is TGTGCCACCTGGGACTCCCATTATTATAAGAAACTCTTC. Its protein is CATWDSHYYKKLF.

This clone has more than one count but fewer than ten. A read error may account for a junction end that differs from germline. V usage is TRGV9 and J usage is TRGJP. Germline V CDR1 and CDR2: GITISATS, ISYDGTV (reference sequence). This CDR3 spans 18 amino acids. The CDR3 nucleotides read TGTGCCTTGTGGGAGGTGATCCCCCAAGAGGTGGGCAAAAAAAAAAAGCTCTTT. Protein product: CALWEVIPQEVGKKKKLF.

This clone was picked up a small number of times. A much bigger clone sits one base away, suggesting this may be a read error. This chain links TRGV9 with TRGJ1 or TRGJ2. This CDR3 is 15 amino acids long. Looked up from germline, CDR1 is GITISATS and CDR2 is ISYDGTV (reference sequence). The V and J ends lost 0 bases and 4 bases, in that order; junction bases with no gene match: 9. Here the CDR3 reads CALWEVPGKYYKKLF. The CDR3 coding sequence is TGTGCCTTGTGGGAGGTGCCTGGGAAGTATTATAAGAAACTCTTT.

This clone turned up a few times. A read error likely explains this, since a far larger clone differs by one base. The sample holds other DNA sequences that translate to the same CDR3. The chain joins TRGV9 to TRGJ1 or TRGJ2. There are 13 residues in the CDR3. Germline-derived CDR1 and CDR2 are GITISATS and ISYDGTV (reference sequence). The DNA of the CDR3 is TGTGCCTTGTGGGAAGGGAATAATAATAAGAAACTCTTC. It is translated as CALWEGNNNKKLF.

The chain uses TRGV4 and TRGJ1 or TRGJ2. Looked up from germline, CDR1 is EGSTGY and CDR2 is YDSYTSSV. Trimming at V came to 4 bases and at J to 12 bases, leaving 18 bases not matched to a gene. The CDR3 has 14 residues. CDR3 protein: CATWDGPPLKVKLF. CDR3 in DNA: TGTGCCACCTGGGACGGGCCACCCCTCAAGGTGAAACTCTTT.

This clone was seen a handful of times. A far bigger clonotype differs at one base, so this is likely a read error. This chain uses TRGV2 with TRGJ1 or TRGJ2. Germline CDR1 and CDR2: EGSNGY and YDSYNSKV. The CDR3 consists of 12 residues. CDR3 residues: CATWETPNKKLF. CDR3 nucleotides: TGTGCCACCTGGGAGACCCCCAATAAGAAACTCTTC.

By sample fraction, this clone is medium-sized. A read error likely explains this, since a far larger clone differs by one base. Other DNA sequences in this specimen translate into the identical CDR3. V is TRGV9 and J is TRGJ1 or TRGJ2. With 2 bases clipped from V and 10 bases from J, the junction kept 5 bases outside the gene matches. The CDR3 loop spans 11 amino acids. Germline V gene data show CDR1 as GITISATS and CDR2 as ISYDGTV (reference sequence). CDR3 coding DNA: TGTGCCTTGTGGGAGGATCGAAAGAAACTCTTT. This encodes CALWEDRKKLF.

This clone rates as medium-sized (0.01 to 0.1%). One base separates it from a far larger clone, so it is likely a read error. V usage is TRGV9 and J usage is TRGJ1 or TRGJ2. CDR1 GITISATS and CDR2 ISYDGTV come from the germline V gene (reference sequence). The V and J ends lost 5 bases and 10 bases, in that order; junction bases with no gene match: 8. The CDR3 consists of 11 residues. The CDR3 sequence: CALWGDRKKLF. CDR3 bases: TGTGCCTTGTGGGGGGACCGAAAGAAACTCTTT.

This clone was seen more than once but under ten times. One end of the junction varies from germline; a read error may be responsible. J is TRGJP and V is TRGV9. The CDR3 is made up of 18 amino acids. CDR1 is GITISATS and CDR2 is ISYDGTV in the germline V gene (reference sequence). CDR3 loop: CALWEVIPQEVCKKNKLF. The CDR3, as DNA: TGTGCCTTGTGGGAGGTGATCCCCCAAGAGGTGTGCAAAAAAAACAAGCTCTTT.

By proportion, this clone is medium-sized (0.01 to 0.1%). This chain links TRGV2 with TRGJ1 or TRGJ2. Germline CDR1 reads EGSNGY; CDR2 reads YDSYNSKV. The V gene end was trimmed by 0 bases and the J gene end by 10 bases; junction bases not matched to a gene: 3. The CDR3 runs to 11 residues. The CDR3 DNA reads TGTGCCACCTGGGACGGGCCCAAGAAACTCTTT. Encoded protein: CATWDGPKKLF.

Notes on this clone: One end of the junction does not line up with germline, which may come from a read error. This rearrangement joins TRGV9 to TRGJP. The CDR3 covers 18 residues. From germline, CDR1 is GITISATS and CDR2 ISYDGTV (reference sequence). The CDR3 DNA is TGTGCCTTGTGGGAGGTGATCCCCCAAGAGTTGGGCAAAAAACTAAAGGTCTTT. Residues: CALWEVIPQELGKKLKVF.